The 18 T cell receptor beta chains listed next were all sequenced from one sample in a study of Ad26.COV2.S vaccination and SARS-CoV-2 variants. The treatment is: over 15 received Ad26.COV2.S at low or high dose, single or two shots; 5 received placebo; per-sample allocation not given. Material that was analyzed had been drawn on day 63 after the first vaccine or placebo injection. Clones were sequenced by immunoSEQ multiplex PCR, and TCRdb holds only the in-frame ones, with some missing. Counted here are some 340,000 clones, about 86% occurring once; the ten biggest clones make up more than 1.5%. The specimen was peripheral blood, collected in a trial of Ad26.COV2.S vaccine versus placebo. These receptors originate from a person aged 18 to 59 who received the Ad26.COV2.S COVID-19 vaccine or a placebo.

The rearrangement joins TRBV19 to TRBJ2-5, with D perhaps being TRBD1 or TRBD2 (6 bases each). Trimming took off 5 bases at V and 4 bases at J, with 14 bases between the two ends. The length of the CDR3 is 14 residues. Germline values: CDR1 LNHDA, CDR2 SQIVND (reference sequence). The CDR3 sequence: CASSLRKGGETQYF. CDR3 nucleotides: TGTGCCAGTAGTCTGCGAAAGGGGGGAGAGACCCAGTACTTC. Full variable domain (missing parts from reference TRBV19 and TRBJ2-5): DGGITQSPKYLFRKEGQNVTLSCEQNLNHDAMYWYRQDPGQGLRLIYYSQIVNDFQKGDIAEGYSVSREKKESFPLTVTSAQKNPTAFYLCASSLRKGGETQYFGPGTRLLVL.

The chain recombines TRBV12-3 or TRBV12-4 with TRBJ1-2; D is unresolved. The CDR3 is 13 amino acids. V lost 1 base to trimming and J lost 4 bases, with 7 bases between them. The CDR3 sequence is CASSLGQLYGYTF. In nucleotides, the CDR3 is TGTGCCAGCAGTTTAGGGCAGCTCTATGGCTACACCTTC.

The V gene is TRBV30, the J gene TRBJ2-6; TRBD1 might be the D (6 bases). Germline V CDR1 and CDR2: GTSNPN, SVGIG (reference sequence). Trimming pared 8 bases from V and 3 bases from J, leaving 14 bases between. The CDR3 has 14 residues. The CDR3 loop is CAGNTGFGANVLTF. CDR3 nucleotide sequence: TGTGCCGGTAACACAGGGTTTGGGGCCAACGTCCTGACTTTC.

The gene calls are TRBV7-2 and TRBJ2-5, with D unresolved. Trimming stripped 1 base from V and 2 bases from J, with 11 bases between. Germline values: CDR1 SGHTA, CDR2 FQGNSA. The CDR3 totals 15 residues. The chain's CDR3 is CASSLVLVQQETQYF. In DNA, the CDR3 is TGTGCCAGCAGCTTAGTATTAGTTCAGCAAGAGACCCAGTACTTC.

The CDR3 protein is CASSSGITSTDTQYF. The CDR3 coding sequence is TGCGCCAGCAGCTCAGGCATTACTAGCACAGATACGCAGTATTTT. The chain employs TRBV5-1 and TRBJ2-3; D gene unclear. The CDR3 is 15 amino acids. Germline V gene lookup returns CDR1 SGHRS and CDR2 YFSETQ. V was trimmed by 3 bases and J by 0 bases, leaving 11 bases between them. The full variable domain, completed using reference TRBV5-1 and TRBJ2-3, is KAGVTQTPRYLIKTRGQQVTLSCSPISGHRSVSWYQQTPGQGLQFLFEYFSETQRNKGNFPGRFSGRQFSNSRSEMNVSTLELGDSALYLCASSSGITSTDTQYFGPGTRLTVL.

V usage is TRBV27 and J usage is TRBJ1-2; tentative D call: TRBD1 (5 bases). Germline CDR1 is MNHEY and CDR2 is SMNVEV (reference sequence). CDR3 length equals 14 residues. Trimming removed 6 bases at V and 3 bases at J, with 14 bases between. CDR3 residues: CASRTVPGDYGYTF. CDR3 sequence (DNA): TGTGCCAGCAGGACAGTCCCTGGGGACTATGGCTACACCTTC.

The chain links TRBV7-9 to TRBJ2-7; 10 bases are a match to TRBD2. Germline-derived CDR1 and CDR2 are SEHNR and FQNEAQ (reference sequence). V lost 5 bases and J lost 1; bases outside the gene matches: 5. CDR3 size: 15 residues. CDR3: CASSVSGGLSYEQYF. CDR3 nucleotides: TGTGCCAGCAGCGTTAGCGGGGGGCTATCCTACGAGCAGTACTTC.

This clone appeared a single time. The chain links TRBV30 to TRBJ2-5; 8 bases are a match to TRBD1. Germline V gene sequence: CDR1 GTSNPN, CDR2 SVGIG (reference sequence). The CDR3 runs 13 residues. The J segment lost 5 bases and the V segment lost 3 bases, leaving 5 bases of the junction unmatched. The DNA for the CDR3 is TGTGCCTGGAGCTCAGGGGGCTGGGAGACCCAGTACTTC. It codes for CAWSSGGWETQYF.

This chain links TRBV27 with TRBJ1-1; D ambiguous. The CDR3 contains 13 residues. Deletions cut 2 bases from V and 1 base from J, with 5 bases between. From germline, CDR1 is MNHEY and CDR2 SMNVEV (reference sequence). CDR3 DNA sequence: TGTGCCAGCAGTTTAGCTTCGAACACTGAAGCTTTCTTT. The encoded protein is CASSLASNTEAFF.

A single count supports this clone. The genes are TRBV19 and TRBJ2-7; unclear D gene. V lost 3 bases to trimming and J lost 4 bases, with 16 bases between them. The CDR3 loop spans 15 amino acids. CDR1 and CDR2 from the germline V gene are LNHDA and SQIVND (reference sequence). For the CDR3, the DNA is TGTGCCAGTAGTATCGGCCAGGTTGATGGGTACGAGCAGTACTTC. The encoded protein is CASSIGQVDGYEQYF.

V is TRBV30 and J is TRBJ1-1; TRBD1 might be the D (5 bases). Germline lookup yields CDR1 GTSNPN and CDR2 SVGIG (reference sequence). V lost 3 bases, J lost 4 bases, and 12 bases lay in between. The CDR3 extends over 13 amino acids. The CDR3 nucleotides read TGTGCCTGGAGGAGGTTCGGGGGCACTGAAGCTTTCTTT. Translated: CAWRRFGGTEAFF. Looking up the rest from reference TRBV30 and TRBJ1-1 gives the full variable domain: SQTIHQWPATLVQPVGSPLSLECTVEGTSNPNLYWYRQAAGRGLQLLFYSVGIGQISSEVPQNLSASRPQDRQFILSSKKLLLSDSGFYLCAWRRFGGTEAFFGQGTRLTVV.

The V gene is TRBV18, the J gene TRBJ1-1; 8 bases fit TRBD1. The CDR3 covers 16 residues. Germline CDR1 reads KGHSH; CDR2 reads LQKENI. After removal of 2 bases from V and 1 base from J, the junction contained 6 bases not matched to a gene. This chain's CDR3 is CASSPLRQGSNTEAFF. CDR3 bases: TGTGCCAGCTCACCATTGAGACAGGGGTCGAACACTGAAGCTTTCTTT.

This rearrangement joins TRBV10-3 to TRBJ1-1, with a tentative D call TRBD1 (5 bases). Trimming stripped 7 bases from V and 1 base from J, with 10 bases between. The V gene's germline CDR1 is ENHRY and CDR2 SYGVKD. The CDR3 is made up of 13 amino acids. CDR3 in amino acids: CAINSGQNTEAFF. CDR3 DNA sequence: TGTGCCATCAATTCCGGACAGAACACTGAAGCTTTCTTT.

The J gene is TRBJ2-1, the V gene TRBV21-1; TRBD1 was called by the table and not checked on the DNA. TRBV21-1 is a pseudogene locus. The CDR3 totals 15 residues. The DNA for the CDR3 is TGTGCCAGCAGCAAAGTGCCAGGTAATGTATATGAGCAGTTCTTC. This gives the protein CASSKVPGNVYEQFF.

The rearrangement links TRBV9 to TRBJ1-2, with D possibly being TRBD1 (6 bases). V lost 0 bases and J 7 bases, leaving 10 bases between the germline ends. The CDR3 runs to 13 residues. Germline assignment: CDR1 SGDLS and CDR2 YYNGEE. CDR3 sequence (DNA): TGTGCCAGCAGCGTAGTTCTGGGGGCTGGCTACACCTTC. It specifies CASSVVLGAGYTF.

This clone appeared a few times. The chain links TRBV6-2 or TRBV6-3 to TRBJ2-3; no definite D call. Germline CDR1 reads MNHEY; CDR2 reads SVGEGT. The V end lost 4 bases, the J end lost 5 bases, and 7 bases lay between the germline ends. This CDR3 is built from 12 residues. The CDR3 DNA follows: TGTGCCAGCAGTTTTACGATAGATACGCAGTATTTT. Amino acids: CASSFTIDTQYF.

This clone was counted a few times. The chain is built from TRBV5-1 and TRBJ2-5; TRBD1 or TRBD2 may be the D gene (5 bases each). Per germline, CDR1 SGHRS and CDR2 YFSETQ. The CDR3 has 13 amino acids. Trimming cost V 3 bases and J 7 bases, with 13 bases left between them. CDR3 loop: CASSYLAGGTQYF. The CDR3 DNA is TGCGCCAGCAGCTACTTGGCTGGGGGGACCCAGTACTTC. Filled out from reference TRBV5-1 and TRBJ2-5, the complete variable domain reads KAGVTQTPRYLIKTRGQQVTLSCSPISGHRSVSWYQQTPGQGLQFLFEYFSETQRNKGNFPGRFSGRQFSNSRSEMNVSTLELGDSALYLCASSYLAGGTQYFGPGTRLLVL.

About this clone: In the same sample, other DNA sequences code for this CDR3. The rearrangement links TRBV7-2 to TRBJ1-2, with D possibly being TRBD1 (6 bases). This CDR3 has 14 residues. Trimming shortened V by 1 base and J by 1 base, and 7 bases separated the two germline ends. CDR1 is SGHTA and CDR2 is FQGNSA in the germline V gene. The CDR3, as DNA: TGTGCCAGCAGCTTAGGCAGGGGTAACTATGGCTACACCTTC. This codes for CASSLGRGNYGYTF.